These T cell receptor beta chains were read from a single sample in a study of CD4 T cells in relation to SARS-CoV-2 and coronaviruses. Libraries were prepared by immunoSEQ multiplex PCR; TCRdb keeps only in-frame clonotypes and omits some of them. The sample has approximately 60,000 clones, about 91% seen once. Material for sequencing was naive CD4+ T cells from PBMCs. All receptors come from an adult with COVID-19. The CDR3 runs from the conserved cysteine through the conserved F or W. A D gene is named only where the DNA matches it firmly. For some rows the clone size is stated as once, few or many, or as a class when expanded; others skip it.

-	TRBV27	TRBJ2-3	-	TGTGCCAGCAGTTTCCGTGGAGATACGCAGTATTTT	CASSFRGDTQYF
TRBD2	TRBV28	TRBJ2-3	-	TGTGCCAGCAGTTTATGGACTAGCGGGAGGGCCTTGACAGATACGCAGTATTTT	CASSLWTSGRALTDTQYF
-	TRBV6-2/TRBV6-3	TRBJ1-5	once	TGTGCCAGCAGTTACGTCTGGAGCAATCAGCCCCAGCATTTT	CASSYVWSNQPQHF
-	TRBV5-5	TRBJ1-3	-	TGTGCCAGCAGTCCTCGACAGACGGACACCATATATTTT	CASSPRQTDTIYF
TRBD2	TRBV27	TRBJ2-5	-	TGTGCCAGCAGGGGACTAGCGGGAGGTGAGACCCAGTACTTC	CASRGLAGGETQYF
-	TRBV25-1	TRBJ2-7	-	TGTGCCAGCAGAGGACAGTTCTCCTACGAGCAGTACTTC	CASRGQFSYEQYF
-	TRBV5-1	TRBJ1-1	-	TGCGCCAGCAGCCCAAGGGTAGGGGGGGCGGACACTGAAGCTTTCTTT	CASSPRVGGADTEAFF
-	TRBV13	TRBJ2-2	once	TGTGCCAGCAGCCGAATTACGATTATCGGGACGTCGAACACCGGGGAGCTGTTTTTT	CASSRITIIGTSNTGELFF
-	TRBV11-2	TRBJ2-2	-	TGTGCCAGCAGCTTAAATCGGAACACCGGGGAGCTGTTTTTT	CASSLNRNTGELFF
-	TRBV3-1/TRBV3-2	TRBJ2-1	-	TGTGCCAGCAGCCAAGGGTGGCGGGACGGGCAGCGGGAGCAGTTCTTC	CASSQGWRDGQREQFF
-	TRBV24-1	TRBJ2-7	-	TGTGCCACCAGTGATAGGGGCTACGAGCAGTACTTC	CATSDRGYEQYF
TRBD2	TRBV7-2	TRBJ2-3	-	TGTGCCAGCAGCAGAGGACTAGCGGGAGGGGATACGCAGTATTTT	CASSRGLAGGDTQYF
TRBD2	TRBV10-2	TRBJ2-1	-	TGCGCCAGCAGTGAACTAGCGGGAGGTGGGGATGAGCAGTTCTTC	CASSELAGGGDEQFF
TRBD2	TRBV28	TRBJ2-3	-	TGTGCCAGCAGGATAGCGGGAATAAGCACAGATACGCAGTATTTT	CASRIAGISTDTQYF
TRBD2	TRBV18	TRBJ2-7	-	TGTGCCAGCTCACCGTACGCAACTAGCGGGAGGTCCTCCTACGAGCAGTACTTC	CASSPYATSGRSSYEQYF
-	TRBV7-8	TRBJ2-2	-	TGTGCCAGCAGCCCCTTTATGGGGGCGGGAGCGAACACCGGGGAGCTGTTTTTT	CASSPFMGAGANTGELFF
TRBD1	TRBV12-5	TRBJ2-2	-	TGTGCTACTAAACAGGGGCCCACCGGGGAGCTGTTTTTT	CATKQGPTGELFF
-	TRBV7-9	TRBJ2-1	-	TGTGCCAGCAGCCGAACGTCGACTGGGGCATACAATGAGCAGTTCTTC	CASSRTSTGAYNEQFF
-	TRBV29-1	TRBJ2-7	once	TGCAGCGTTGAGGGGGACGGCCGATACGAGCAGTACTTC	CSVEGDGRYEQYF
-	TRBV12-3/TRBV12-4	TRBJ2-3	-	TGTGCCAGCGGATTGCACAACTCGAATACGCAGTATTTT	CASGLHNSNTQYF
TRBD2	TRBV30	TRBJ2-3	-	TGTGCCTGGAGTCCACTAGCGGGAGTAGGGGATACGCAGTATTTT	CAWSPLAGVGDTQYF
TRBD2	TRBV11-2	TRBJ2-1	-	TGTGCCAGCAGCACCAGACTAGCGGGATACAATGAGCAGTTCTTC	CASSTRLAGYNEQFF
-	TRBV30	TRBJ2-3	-	TGTGCCTGGAGTCCTAGCTCGGGTACGCAGTATTTT	CAWSPSSGTQYF
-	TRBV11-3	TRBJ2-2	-	TGTGCCAGCAGCTTAGAGGGGCGCGGCGGGGAGCTGTTTTTT	CASSLEGRGGELFF
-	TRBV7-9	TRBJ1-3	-	TGTGCCAGCAGCGCAGGACAGTACTCTGGAAACACCATATATTTT	CASSAGQYSGNTIYF